Reported below is one TCR beta chain. Its cognate antigen is unknown. Assay: immunoSEQ multiplex PCR; the TCRdb copy retains only in-frame clones and omits some. The sample shows tens of thousands of clones, over 65% of them seen only once. V was cut by 0 bases and J by 7 bases, with 13 bases left in between. This CDR3 is built from 14 residues. Germline V gives CDR1 SGDLS, CDR2 YYNGEE. The data derive from a study of PD-L1 blockade in urothelial cancer. Study conclusions and caveats: Pretreatment peripheral blood TCR clonality that fell below the median predicted better survival among the patients studied.

This receptor was identified in a man aged 65-85 years with urothelial cancer. The source material was PBMCs, sampled around atezolizumab (anti-PD-L1) treatment. The V call is TRBV9, the J call TRBJ1-2; TRBD1 might be the D (5 bases). CDR3 coding DNA: TGTGCCAGCAGCGTAGGCGGGACTTCCACTGGCTACACCTTC. This translates into CASSVGGTSTGYTF.